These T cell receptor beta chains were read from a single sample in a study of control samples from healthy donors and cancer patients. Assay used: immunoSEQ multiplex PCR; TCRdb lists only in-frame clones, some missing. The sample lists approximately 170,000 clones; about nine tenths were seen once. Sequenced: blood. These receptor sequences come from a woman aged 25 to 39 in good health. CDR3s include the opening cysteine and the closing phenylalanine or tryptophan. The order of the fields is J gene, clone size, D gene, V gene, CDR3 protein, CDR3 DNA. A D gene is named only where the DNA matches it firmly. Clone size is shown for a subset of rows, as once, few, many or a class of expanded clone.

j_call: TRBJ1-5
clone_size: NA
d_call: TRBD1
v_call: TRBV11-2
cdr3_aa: CASSTGVDQPQHF
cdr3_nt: TGTGCCAGCAGTACAGGGGTGGATCAGCCCCAGCATTTT

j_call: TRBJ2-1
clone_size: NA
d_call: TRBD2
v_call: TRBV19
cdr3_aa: CASSILAGVPNEQFF
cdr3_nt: TGTGCCAGTAGTATACTAGCGGGTGTCCCCAATGAGCAGTTCTTC

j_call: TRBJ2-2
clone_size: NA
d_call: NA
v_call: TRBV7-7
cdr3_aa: CASSPNRANTGELFF
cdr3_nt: TGTGCCAGCAGCCCGAACCGGGCCAACACCGGGGAGCTGTTTTTT

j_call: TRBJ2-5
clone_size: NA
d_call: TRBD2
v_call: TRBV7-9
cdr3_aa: CASSPSGETQYF
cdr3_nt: TGTGCCAGCAGCCCTAGCGGAGAGACCCAGTACTTC

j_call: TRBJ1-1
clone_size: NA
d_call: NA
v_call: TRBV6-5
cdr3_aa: CASRPPGRGTEAFF
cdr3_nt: TGTGCCAGCAGACCACCGGGACGGGGCACTGAAGCTTTCTTT

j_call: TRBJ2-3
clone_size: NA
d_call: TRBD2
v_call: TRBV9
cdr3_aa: CASSSSGGADTQYF
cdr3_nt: TGTGCCAGCAGCTCTAGCGGGGGGGCCGATACGCAGTATTTT

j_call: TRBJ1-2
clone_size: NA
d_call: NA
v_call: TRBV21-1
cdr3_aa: CASSKARGWNYGYTF
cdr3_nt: TGTGCCAGCAGCAAAGCGCGGGGGTGGAACTATGGCTACACCTTC

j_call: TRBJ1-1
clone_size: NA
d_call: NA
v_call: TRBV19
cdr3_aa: CASSMGPMNTEAFF
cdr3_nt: TGTGCCAGTAGTATGGGACCGATGAACACTGAAGCTTTCTTT

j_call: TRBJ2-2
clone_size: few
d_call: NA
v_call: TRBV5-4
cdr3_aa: CASSRGSTNTGELFF
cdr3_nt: TGTGCCAGCAGCCGGGGGTCCACGAACACCGGGGAGCTGTTTTTT

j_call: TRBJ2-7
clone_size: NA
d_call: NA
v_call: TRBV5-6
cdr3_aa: CASSLTGYEQYF
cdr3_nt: TGTGCCAGCAGCTTGACAGGGTACGAGCAGTACTTC

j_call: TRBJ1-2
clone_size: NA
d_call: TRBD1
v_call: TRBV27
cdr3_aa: CASSLLQGDGYTF
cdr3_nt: TGTGCCAGCAGTTTATTGCAGGGGGACGGCTACACCTTC

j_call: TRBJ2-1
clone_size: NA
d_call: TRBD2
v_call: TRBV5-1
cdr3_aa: CASSASGSSYNEQFF
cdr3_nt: TGCGCCAGCAGCGCTAGCGGGAGCTCCTACAATGAGCAGTTCTTC

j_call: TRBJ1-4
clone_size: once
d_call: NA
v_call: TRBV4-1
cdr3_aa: CASSQEGLFNEKLFF
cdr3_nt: TGCGCCAGCAGCCAAGAGGGACTATTTAATGAAAAACTGTTTTTT

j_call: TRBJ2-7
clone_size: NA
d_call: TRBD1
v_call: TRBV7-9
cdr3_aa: CASSPRDSSYEQYF
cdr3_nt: TGTGCCAGCAGCCCCCGGGACAGCTCCTACGAGCAGTACTTC

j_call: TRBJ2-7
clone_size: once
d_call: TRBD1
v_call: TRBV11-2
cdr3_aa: CASSLVQGAYEQYF
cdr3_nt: TGTGCCAGCAGCTTAGTGCAGGGGGCCTACGAGCAGTACTTC

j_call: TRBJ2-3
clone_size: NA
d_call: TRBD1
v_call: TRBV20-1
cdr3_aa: CSASRGQSTDTQYF
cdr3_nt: TGCAGTGCTAGTCGGGGACAGAGCACAGATACGCAGTATTTT

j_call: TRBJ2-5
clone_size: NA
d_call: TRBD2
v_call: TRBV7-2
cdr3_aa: CASSRIAGGGETQYF
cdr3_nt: TGTGCCAGCAGCCGTATAGCGGGAGGTGGGGAGACCCAGTACTTC

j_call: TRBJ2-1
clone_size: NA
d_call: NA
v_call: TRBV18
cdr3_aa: CASSPREPNEQFF
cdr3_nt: TGTGCCAGCTCACCCCGGGAACCCAATGAGCAGTTCTTC

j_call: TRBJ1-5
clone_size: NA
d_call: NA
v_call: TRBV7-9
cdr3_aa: CASSLGGGGQPQHF
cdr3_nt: TGTGCCAGCAGCTTAGGGGGGGGCGGTCAGCCCCAGCATTTT

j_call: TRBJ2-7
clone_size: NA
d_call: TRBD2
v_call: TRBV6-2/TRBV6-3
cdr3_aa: CASSYSTSGGYEQYF
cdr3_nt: TGTGCCAGCAGTTACTCGACTAGCGGGGGGTACGAGCAGTACTTC

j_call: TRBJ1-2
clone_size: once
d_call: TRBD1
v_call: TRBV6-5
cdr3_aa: CASSYTGGGSGYTF
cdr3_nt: TGTGCCAGCAGTTACACAGGGGGGGGGTCGGGCTACACCTTC

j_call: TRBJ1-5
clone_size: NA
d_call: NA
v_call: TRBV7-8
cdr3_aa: CASSLAFGSNQPQHF
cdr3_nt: TGTGCCAGCAGCTTAGCGTTCGGTAGCAATCAGCCCCAGCATTTT

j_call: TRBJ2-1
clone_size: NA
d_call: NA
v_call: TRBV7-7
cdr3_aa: CASSLAAASNEQFF
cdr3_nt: TGTGCCAGCAGCTTAGCGGCCGCCTCCAATGAGCAGTTCTTC

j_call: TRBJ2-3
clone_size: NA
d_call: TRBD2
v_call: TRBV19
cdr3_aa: CASSTRLAGAVDTQYF
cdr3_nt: TGTGCCAGTAGTACCCGACTAGCGGGAGCGGTAGATACGCAGTATTTT

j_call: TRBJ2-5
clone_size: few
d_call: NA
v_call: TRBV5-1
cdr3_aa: CASSLAGGETQYF
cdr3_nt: TGCGCCAGCAGCTTGGCCGGTGGAGAGACCCAGTACTTC

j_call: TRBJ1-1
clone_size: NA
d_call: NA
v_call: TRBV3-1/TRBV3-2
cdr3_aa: CASSQVGQNTEAFF
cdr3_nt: TGTGCCAGCAGCCAAGTAGGCCAGAACACTGAAGCTTTCTTT

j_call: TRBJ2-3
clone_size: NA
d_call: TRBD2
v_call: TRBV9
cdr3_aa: CASSVGLAGAPDTQYF
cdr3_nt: TGTGCCAGCAGCGTGGGACTAGCGGGAGCCCCAGATACGCAGTATTTT

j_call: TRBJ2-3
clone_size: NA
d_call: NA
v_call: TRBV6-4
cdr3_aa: CASSDSVTDTQYF
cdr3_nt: TGTGCCAGCAGTGACTCAGTCACAGATACGCAGTATTTT

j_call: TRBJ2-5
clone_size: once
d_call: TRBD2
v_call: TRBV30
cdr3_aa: CAWTGGGETQYF
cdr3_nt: TGTGCCTGGACCGGGGGAGGGGAGACCCAGTACTTC

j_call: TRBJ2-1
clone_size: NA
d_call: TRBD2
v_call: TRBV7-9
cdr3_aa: CASSLPRTSGGYNEQFF
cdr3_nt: TGTGCCAGCAGCTTACCTCGAACTAGCGGGGGTTACAATGAGCAGTTCTTC

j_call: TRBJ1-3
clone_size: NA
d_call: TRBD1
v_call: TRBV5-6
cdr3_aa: CASSLTGAGNTIYF
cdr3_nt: TGTGCCAGCAGCTTAACAGGGGCTGGAAACACCATATATTTT

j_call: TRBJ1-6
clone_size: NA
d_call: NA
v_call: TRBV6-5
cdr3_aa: CASSYGQNNSPLHF
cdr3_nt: TGTGCCAGCAGTTACGGTCAGAATAATTCACCCCTCCACTTT

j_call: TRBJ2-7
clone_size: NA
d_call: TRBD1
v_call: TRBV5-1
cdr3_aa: CASSLGDRREQYF
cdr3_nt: TGCGCCAGCAGCTTGGGGGACAGGCGCGAGCAGTACTTC

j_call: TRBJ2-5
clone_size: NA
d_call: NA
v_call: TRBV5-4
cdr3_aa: CASRRLGRNQETQYF
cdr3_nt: TGTGCCAGCAGGAGGTTGGGACGGAACCAAGAGACCCAGTACTTC

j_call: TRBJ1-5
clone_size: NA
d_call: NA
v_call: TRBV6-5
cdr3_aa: CASSYSGSGSGQPQHF
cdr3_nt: TGTGCCAGCAGTTACTCGGGTTCGGGGTCCGGGCAGCCCCAGCATTTT

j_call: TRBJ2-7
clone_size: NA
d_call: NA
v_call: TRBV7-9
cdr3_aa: CASSLQNTYEQYF
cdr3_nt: TGTGCCAGCAGCTTACAGAATACCTACGAGCAGTACTTC

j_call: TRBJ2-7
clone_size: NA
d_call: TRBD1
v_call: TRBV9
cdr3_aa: CASSVATGQSYEQYF
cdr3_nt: TGTGCCAGCAGCGTAGCTACGGGACAGTCCTACGAGCAGTACTTC

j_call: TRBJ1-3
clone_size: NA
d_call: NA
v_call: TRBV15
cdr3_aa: CATSRDLGSGNTIYF
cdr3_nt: TGTGCCACCAGCAGAGATTTGGGTAGCGGAAACACCATATATTTT

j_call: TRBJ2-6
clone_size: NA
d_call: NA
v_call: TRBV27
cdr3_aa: CASSDTAGANVLTF
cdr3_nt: TGTGCCAGCAGTGACACGGCGGGGGCCAACGTCCTGACTTTC

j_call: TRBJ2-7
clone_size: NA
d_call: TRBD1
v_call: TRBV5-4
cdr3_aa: CASSRDRVKEQYF
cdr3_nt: TGTGCCAGCAGCCGGGACAGGGTTAAGGAGCAGTACTTC

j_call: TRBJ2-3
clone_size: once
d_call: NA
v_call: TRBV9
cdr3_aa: CASSVAGYTDTQYF
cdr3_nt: TGTGCCAGCAGCGTGGCAGGGTACACAGATACGCAGTATTTT